The source of this T cell receptor beta chain is a study of T cells in Graves' hyperthyroidism and ophthalmopathy. The J segment lost 2 bases and the V segment lost 3 bases, leaving 7 bases of the junction unmatched. From germline, CDR1 is SGHRS and CDR2 YFSETQ. The CDR3 runs 16 residues. Every diagnosis used clinical symptoms, serum thyroxine and TRAb, thyroid ultrasound and orbital computed tomography. Amplification of TCR beta CDR3 regions used RNA as the template. TCR CDR3 regions were first amplified by RT-PCR with HTBI primers. TCRdb reanalysed the multiplex PCR reads using MiXCR and keeps one entry per CDR3 protein. The repertoire holds more than 450,000 distinct CDR3 sequences, with 15% to 20% as singletons. In its sample, this clonotype was seen many times.

Sequenced input: blood. The genes are TRBV5-1 and TRBJ2-1; 8 bases map to TRBD2. The source is a man between 40 and 49 years old with Graves' ophthalmopathy. CDR3: CASSSQSGSPYNEQFF. CDR3 DNA sequence: TGCGCCAGCAGCTCCCAGAGCGGGAGCCCCTACAATGAGCAGTTCTTC.